This TCR beta chain emerged from a study of CD8+CD57+ T cells in acquired aplastic anemia. The wider study: Among healthy donors, CD4+ cells averaged about 10 million reads. General observations from the study: Sharing between patients and controls was observed for over 25 CD8+ CDR3 sequences. No significant patient-versus-control difference appeared in CD8+ Simpson's diversity.

Germline CDR1 reads SGHAT; CDR2 reads FQDESV (reference sequence). The CDR3 has 17 residues. Profiling that covered TCR beta VDJ and CDR3 relied on genomic DNA as its template. TCRdb fed the reads into MiXCR, producing one record per CDR3 protein. The repertoire includes some 200,000 distinct CDR3 sequences, 34% of them detected once, and 0.9% to 1.2% sits in the top ten. As concerns this clonotype: Its antigen remains unidentified. The junction and the germline gene differ at one end; a read error may be behind it.

The receptor's source is a human donor in good health, serving as a control. The V call is TRBV11-1, the J call TRBJ2-1, with 8 bases that match TRBD2. The sequenced sample was sorted CD4+, CD8+, or CD8+CD57+ T cells (not recorded which) from PBMCs. The CDR3 nucleotides read TGTGCCAGCAGCCTAAACCGACTAGCGAACTCCTACAATGGGCAGTTCTTC. Translation: CASSLNRLANSYNGQFF.